This T cell receptor beta chain was identified in a study of human T cells and chemical hapten exposure. Study details: Patients, mostly women, had alopecia areata, alopecia totalis or alopecia universalis.

Time point noted: pre-sensitization, week 0. The treatment here: therapeutic diphenylcyclopropenone sensitization with weekly scalp DPC. This clonotype was observed at least ten times. The library tagged individual cDNA molecules with unique molecular identifiers. Each CDR3 protein gets one entry after TCRdb re-called the RACE reads with MiXCR. Here the sample spans around 60,000 distinct CDR3 sequences, roughly 6.7% being singletons. Sample: whole blood, taken in connection with sensitization to the hapten diphenylcyclopropenone (DPC). This receptor was obtained from a woman aged 25 to 39 with alopecia areata. Some clones in this sample may be carry-over from other donors' samples.

CDR3 coding DNA: TGTGCCAGCAGTTTCAGGGTCTATGGCTACACCTTC. As protein: CASSFRVYGYTF. V is TRBV12-3 or TRBV12-4 and J is TRBJ1-2; D possibly corresponds to TRBD1 (5 bases). Trimming stripped 3 bases from V and 4 bases from J, with 6 bases between. The CDR3 sequence is 12 residues long.